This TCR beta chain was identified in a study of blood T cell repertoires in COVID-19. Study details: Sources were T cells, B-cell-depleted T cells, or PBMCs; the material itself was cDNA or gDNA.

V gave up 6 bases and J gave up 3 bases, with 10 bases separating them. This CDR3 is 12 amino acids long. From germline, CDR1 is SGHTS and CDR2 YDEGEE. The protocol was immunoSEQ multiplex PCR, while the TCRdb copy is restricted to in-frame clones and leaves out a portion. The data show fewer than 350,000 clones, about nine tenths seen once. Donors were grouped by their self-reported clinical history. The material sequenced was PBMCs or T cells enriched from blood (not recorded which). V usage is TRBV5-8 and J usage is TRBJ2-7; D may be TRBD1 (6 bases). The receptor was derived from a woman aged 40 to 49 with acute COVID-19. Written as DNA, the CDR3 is TGTGCCAGCACCAGGACAGACTACGAGCAGTACTTC. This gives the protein CASTRTDYEQYF.